This TCR beta chain was found in a study of blood T cell repertoires in COVID-19. Looking at the study overall: Nucleic acid was either cDNA or gDNA, and it came from T cells, B-cell-depleted T cells, or PBMCs.

In the original analysis: Nucleated cell number was recorded as an estimate derived from reference gene primer amplification. The method was immunoSEQ multiplex PCR; TCRdb's version includes in-frame clones alone and lacks a portion of them. V, J and clone size reflect that table, while D and trimming were determined from the DNA. The table lists over 200,000 clones, approximately 90% of them singletons. In germline, CDR1 is SGHNT, CDR2 YENEEA. V was clipped by 5 bases and J by 1 base, with 16 bases between them. CDR3 length: 16 residues. The cohort comprised adults aged roughly 18 to 100 years residing in around 25 US areas.

Sequenced input: PBMCs or T cells enriched from blood (not recorded which). The clonotype comes from a man aged 18 to 30 with acute COVID-19. The chain has TRBV11-3 and TRBJ2-3; D is perhaps TRBD2 (5 bases). The CDR3 region has the DNA TGTGCCAGCAGCGGCTCGGTGAGGGCAGGCACAGATACGCAGTATTTT. It translates to CASSGSVRAGTDTQYF. The full variable domain, rest sourced from reference TRBV11-3 and TRBJ2-3, is EAGVVQSPRYKIIEKKQPVAFWCNPISGHNTLYWYLQNLGQGPELLIRYENEEAVDDSQLPKDRFSAERLKGVDSTLKIQPAELGDSAVYLCASSGSVRAGTDTQYFGPGTRLTVL.